The rows below give T cell receptor beta chains drawn from one sample of a study of immune heterogeneity within non-small cell lung tumors. TCRdb used MiXCR to reprocess the multiplex PCR reads, holding one entry per CDR3 protein. The data show 9,000 to 13,000 distinct CDR3 sequences, roughly 30% seen once. The sequenced sample consisted of lung tumor tissue. These receptors were obtained from a woman between 45 and 65 years old with non-small cell lung cancer. The CDR3 runs from the conserved cysteine through the conserved F or W. Fields, in order: CDR3 length, clone size, J gene, V gene, D gene, CDR3 DNA, CDR3 protein. The D gene is left open where the match is weak. A clone size is listed for some rows: how often the clone was seen (once, few, many), or a class if it is expanded.

CDR3 length: 14; clone size: .; J gene: TRBJ2-5; V gene: TRBV5-1; D gene: .; CDR3 DNA: TGCGCCAGCAGCTTGGAAAGGTACCAAGAGACCCAGTACTTC; CDR3 protein: CASSLERYQETQYF
CDR3 length: 13; clone size: many; J gene: TRBJ2-7; V gene: TRBV7-6; D gene: .; CDR3 DNA: TGTGCCAGCAGCTTAGAAGCCGGCTACGAGCAGTACTTC; CDR3 protein: CASSLEAGYEQYF
CDR3 length: 14; clone size: .; J gene: TRBJ2-1; V gene: TRBV6-1; D gene: TRBD2; CDR3 DNA: TGTGCCAGCAGTGAGCGGGAGTTTCGCAATGAGCAGTTCTTC; CDR3 protein: CASSEREFRNEQFF
CDR3 length: 11; clone size: many; J gene: TRBJ2-5; V gene: TRBV18; D gene: .; CDR3 DNA: TGTGCCAGCCGCAGAGAGCAGACCCAGTACTTC; CDR3 protein: CASRREQTQYF
CDR3 length: 14; clone size: .; J gene: TRBJ2-5; V gene: TRBV5-1; D gene: TRBD1; CDR3 DNA: TGCGCCAGTTGGACTCGGACAGGGTCAGAGACCCAGTACTTC; CDR3 protein: CASWTRTGSETQYF
CDR3 length: 20; clone size: few; J gene: TRBJ2-3; V gene: TRBV7-2; D gene: .; CDR3 DNA: TGTGCCAGCAGCTTAAGGGCCGGGTCGAGTTTGTGGGGTAGCACAGATACGCAGTATTTT; CDR3 protein: CASSLRAGSSLWGSTDTQYF
CDR3 length: 14; clone size: .; J gene: TRBJ2-3; V gene: TRBV20-1; D gene: TRBD2; CDR3 DNA: TGCAGTGCAACTACTAGCGGGAGGTACAATACGCAGTATTTT; CDR3 protein: CSATTSGRYNTQYF
CDR3 length: 16; clone size: many; J gene: TRBJ2-2; V gene: TRBV4-1; D gene: TRBD1; CDR3 DNA: TGCGCCAGCAGTCTAGGACAGGCCAAGAACACCGGGGAGCTGTTTTTT; CDR3 protein: CASSLGQAKNTGELFF
CDR3 length: 13; clone size: medium-sized; J gene: TRBJ2-5; V gene: TRBV12-3/TRBV12-4; D gene: .; CDR3 DNA: TGTGCCAGCAGTAGCAGGGTTTTTGAGACCCAGTACTTC; CDR3 protein: CASSSRVFETQYF
CDR3 length: 13; clone size: .; J gene: TRBJ2-3; V gene: TRBV9; D gene: .; CDR3 DNA: TGTGCCAGCGGGGGGGCCTTCACAGATACGCAGTATTTT; CDR3 protein: CASGGAFTDTQYF
CDR3 length: 15; clone size: .; J gene: TRBJ1-5; V gene: TRBV6-1; D gene: TRBD1; CDR3 DNA: TGTGCCAGCAGTCCCCCCGGGACAGGCAATCAGCCCCAGCATTTT; CDR3 protein: CASSPPGTGNQPQHF
CDR3 length: 15; clone size: .; J gene: TRBJ2-3; V gene: TRBV4-1; D gene: .; CDR3 DNA: TGCGCCAGCAGCCAAGATGGTTATAGCACAGATACGCAGTATTTT; CDR3 protein: CASSQDGYSTDTQYF
CDR3 length: 15; clone size: .; J gene: TRBJ1-5; V gene: TRBV19; D gene: .; CDR3 DNA: TGTGCCAGTAGATCCGAAGACAGGTGGCATCAGCCCCAGCATTTT; CDR3 protein: CASRSEDRWHQPQHF
CDR3 length: 12; clone size: .; J gene: TRBJ2-2; V gene: TRBV6-1; D gene: .; CDR3 DNA: TGTGCCAGTCCGAAGGAGTCCGGGGAGCTGTTTTTT; CDR3 protein: CASPKESGELFF
CDR3 length: 17; clone size: many; J gene: TRBJ1-1; V gene: TRBV12-3/TRBV12-4; D gene: .; CDR3 DNA: TGTGCCAGCAGTCCGGGGGACACTCCCTTGACGAACACTGAAGCTTTCTTT; CDR3 protein: CASSPGDTPLTNTEAFF
CDR3 length: 15; clone size: .; J gene: TRBJ1-2; V gene: TRBV18; D gene: .; CDR3 DNA: TGTGCCAGCTCATCCATCTCGAAGGGGAACTATGGCTACACCTTC; CDR3 protein: CASSSISKGNYGYTF
CDR3 length: 13; clone size: .; J gene: TRBJ2-7; V gene: TRBV6-2/TRBV6-3; D gene: .; CDR3 DNA: TGTGCCAGCAGTTACGGAGAGGTATACGAGCAGTACTTC; CDR3 protein: CASSYGEVYEQYF
CDR3 length: 14; clone size: many; J gene: TRBJ1-1; V gene: TRBV11-2; D gene: .; CDR3 DNA: TGTGCCAGCAGCTTAGGGGGGGCGCGGACTGAAGCTTTCTTT; CDR3 protein: CASSLGGARTEAFF
CDR3 length: 14; clone size: few; J gene: TRBJ1-5; V gene: TRBV12-3/TRBV12-4; D gene: .; CDR3 DNA: TGTGCCAGCACCCCGAGGTGTGGCAATCAGCCCCAGCATTTT; CDR3 protein: CASTPRCGNQPQHF
CDR3 length: 13; clone size: .; J gene: TRBJ1-1; V gene: TRBV7-3; D gene: TRBD1; CDR3 DNA: TGTGCCAGCAGTCTCGGGACAGCCACTGAAACTTTCTTT; CDR3 protein: CASSLGTATETFF
CDR3 length: 12; clone size: many; J gene: TRBJ2-7; V gene: TRBV6-6; D gene: .; CDR3 DNA: TGTGCCAGCAGTTACCGGGCATACGAGCAGTACTTC; CDR3 protein: CASSYRAYEQYF
CDR3 length: 15; clone size: many; J gene: TRBJ1-2; V gene: TRBV12-3/TRBV12-4; D gene: TRBD1; CDR3 DNA: TGTGCCAGCAGCTCCTTCGGGACAGGGAACTATGGCTACACCTTC; CDR3 protein: CASSSFGTGNYGYTF
CDR3 length: 12; clone size: few; J gene: TRBJ1-5; V gene: TRBV19; D gene: .; CDR3 DNA: TGTGCCAGTACCACACGGGATCAGCCCCAGCATTTT; CDR3 protein: CASTTRDQPQHF
CDR3 length: 15; clone size: medium-sized; J gene: TRBJ2-7; V gene: TRBV20-1; D gene: TRBD1; CDR3 DNA: TGCAGTGCTTGGACCGGGACAGGGGGCAAATACGAGCAGTACTTC; CDR3 protein: CSAWTGTGGKYEQYF
CDR3 length: 15; clone size: many; J gene: TRBJ2-1; V gene: TRBV7-9; D gene: TRBD2; CDR3 DNA: TGTGCCAGCAGCTTTGGTAGCGGGGGATCGGATGAGCAGTTCTTC; CDR3 protein: CASSFGSGGSDEQFF
CDR3 length: 12; clone size: many; J gene: TRBJ1-2; V gene: TRBV3-1; D gene: .; CDR3 DNA: TGTGCCAGCAGCAACCTACAGGGAGGCTACACCTTC; CDR3 protein: CASSNLQGGYTF
CDR3 length: 18; clone size: .; J gene: TRBJ2-5; V gene: TRBV6-2/TRBV6-3; D gene: .; CDR3 DNA: TGTGCCACTCTTGAAGGGTATCGTCAGGGGTTCGTAAAAGAGACCCAGTACTTC; CDR3 protein: CATLEGYRQGFVKETQYF
CDR3 length: 14; clone size: .; J gene: TRBJ1-5; V gene: TRBV6-1; D gene: .; CDR3 DNA: TGTGCCAGCAGTGTACACGGGGGCAATCAGCCCCAGCATTTT; CDR3 protein: CASSVHGGNQPQHF
CDR3 length: 14; clone size: .; J gene: TRBJ2-5; V gene: TRBV27; D gene: .; CDR3 DNA: TGTGCCAGCAGTTCCTCAAAACACCAAGAGACCCAGTACTTC; CDR3 protein: CASSSSKHQETQYF
CDR3 length: 15; clone size: medium-sized; J gene: TRBJ2-7; V gene: TRBV4-2; D gene: TRBD1; CDR3 DNA: TGTGCCAGCAGCCCGACGGGACAGGGGATGCACGAGCAGTACTTC; CDR3 protein: CASSPTGQGMHEQYF
CDR3 length: 14; clone size: .; J gene: TRBJ1-5; V gene: TRBV27; D gene: .; CDR3 DNA: TGTGCCAGCAGTTTACAGGGGTCGAATCAGCCCCAGCATTTT; CDR3 protein: CASSLQGSNQPQHF
CDR3 length: 12; clone size: few; J gene: TRBJ1-2; V gene: TRBV5-6; D gene: .; CDR3 DNA: TGTGCCAGCAGCTCCGAACCGGGTGGCTACACCTTC; CDR3 protein: CASSSEPGGYTF
CDR3 length: 14; clone size: .; J gene: TRBJ1-2; V gene: TRBV30; D gene: .; CDR3 DNA: TGTGCCTGGAGCGCCAGCATGGCGAACTATGGCTACACCTTC; CDR3 protein: CAWSASMANYGYTF
CDR3 length: 15; clone size: few; J gene: TRBJ2-3; V gene: TRBV5-1; D gene: TRBD1; CDR3 DNA: TGCGCCAGCAGATCGACAGGGACCACCACAGATACGCAGTATTTT; CDR3 protein: CASRSTGTTTDTQYF
CDR3 length: 16; clone size: few; J gene: TRBJ2-7; V gene: TRBV10-3; D gene: .; CDR3 DNA: TGTGCCATCAGTGAAGGGGTCGCCGTCCTTGGCTACGAGCAGTACTTC; CDR3 protein: CAISEGVAVLGYEQYF
CDR3 length: 15; clone size: many; J gene: TRBJ1-5; V gene: TRBV28; D gene: .; CDR3 DNA: TGTGCCAGCAGTCCCCGGGGTATACGAAATCAGCCCCAGCATTTT; CDR3 protein: CASSPRGIRNQPQHF
CDR3 length: 13; clone size: .; J gene: TRBJ1-6; V gene: TRBV9; D gene: .; CDR3 DNA: TGTGCCAGCAGCGGATCGTTCAATTCACCCCTCCACTTT; CDR3 protein: CASSGSFNSPLHF
CDR3 length: 15; clone size: .; J gene: TRBJ2-5; V gene: TRBV4-2; D gene: TRBD1; CDR3 DNA: TGTGCCAGCAGCCAAGGTGGGGGACAGGGTGAAACCCAGTACTTC; CDR3 protein: CASSQGGGQGETQYF
CDR3 length: 14; clone size: once; J gene: TRBJ1-1; V gene: TRBV7-9; D gene: .; CDR3 DNA: TGTGACAGCAGCCCCGGACTGCAGAACACTGAAGCTTTCTTT; CDR3 protein: CDSSPGLQNTEAFF
CDR3 length: 16; clone size: .; J gene: TRBJ2-2; V gene: TRBV19; D gene: TRBD1; CDR3 DNA: TGTGCCAGTAGTTTCCGGGACAGGATGGTGGCCGGGGAGCTGTTTTTT; CDR3 protein: CASSFRDRMVAGELFF
CDR3 length: 16; clone size: medium-sized; J gene: TRBJ1-6; V gene: TRBV19; D gene: TRBD1; CDR3 DNA: TGTGCCAGTAGTATGGGGACAGGGGGTTCGGATTCACCCCTCCACTTT; CDR3 protein: CASSMGTGGSDSPLHF
CDR3 length: 13; clone size: few; J gene: TRBJ2-1; V gene: TRBV7-9; D gene: .; CDR3 DNA: TGTGCCAGCAGCTATCGACAGACCAATGAGCAGTTCTTC; CDR3 protein: CASSYRQTNEQFF
CDR3 length: 16; clone size: once; J gene: TRBJ2-5; V gene: TRBV11-3; D gene: TRBD2; CDR3 DNA: TGTGCCAGCAGCTTATTGGCGGGGGGTACTAAAGAGACCCAGTACTTC; CDR3 protein: CASSLLAGGTKETQYF
CDR3 length: 14; clone size: .; J gene: TRBJ1-3; V gene: TRBV11-2; D gene: .; CDR3 DNA: TGTGCCAGCAGCTTAGCTGGGGGAGAGAACACCATATATTTT; CDR3 protein: CASSLAGGENTIYF
CDR3 length: 11; clone size: many; J gene: TRBJ2-3; V gene: TRBV6-1; D gene: .; CDR3 DNA: TGTGCCAGCAGGTACACAGATACGCAGTATTTT; CDR3 protein: CASRYTDTQYF
CDR3 length: 16; clone size: medium-sized; J gene: TRBJ2-6; V gene: TRBV5-1; D gene: .; CDR3 DNA: TGCGCCAGCACCACAGGGGGGGGGTCTGGGGCCAACGTCCTGACTTTC; CDR3 protein: CASTTGGGSGANVLTF
CDR3 length: 15; clone size: .; J gene: TRBJ2-7; V gene: TRBV11-2; D gene: TRBD2; CDR3 DNA: TGTGCCAGCAGCTTAGAGGCGGGAGTAACCTACGAGCAGTACTTC; CDR3 protein: CASSLEAGVTYEQYF
CDR3 length: 15; clone size: medium-sized; J gene: TRBJ2-5; V gene: TRBV2; D gene: TRBD1; CDR3 DNA: TGTGCCAGCAGCCCGGACAGGGGGCAGGCAGAGACCCAGTACTTC; CDR3 protein: CASSPDRGQAETQYF
CDR3 length: 16; clone size: medium-sized; J gene: TRBJ2-1; V gene: TRBV12-3/TRBV12-4; D gene: TRBD2; CDR3 DNA: TGTGCCAGCAGGCTTACCGGGACTAGCGGTAACAATGAGCAGTTCTTC; CDR3 protein: CASRLTGTSGNNEQFF
CDR3 length: 15; clone size: many; J gene: TRBJ1-2; V gene: TRBV5-1; D gene: TRBD1; CDR3 DNA: TGCGCCAGCAGCTTATCCGGGACAGGGTTTGATGGCTACACCTTC; CDR3 protein: CASSLSGTGFDGYTF
CDR3 length: 16; clone size: medium-sized; J gene: TRBJ1-2; V gene: TRBV7-9; D gene: .; CDR3 DNA: TGTGCCAGCAGAATCGCTGGAAACAGCCAGAACTATGGCTACACCTTC; CDR3 protein: CASRIAGNSQNYGYTF
CDR3 length: 15; clone size: many; J gene: TRBJ2-7; V gene: TRBV28; D gene: .; CDR3 DNA: TGTGCCAGCAGTTTACTAGGACTTAGCACCTACGAGCAGTACTTC; CDR3 protein: CASSLLGLSTYEQYF
CDR3 length: 12; clone size: large; J gene: TRBJ1-6; V gene: TRBV28; D gene: .; CDR3 DNA: TGTGCCAGCAGCGACAGGAATTCACCCCTCCACTTT; CDR3 protein: CASSDRNSPLHF
CDR3 length: 15; clone size: .; J gene: TRBJ2-1; V gene: TRBV5-1; D gene: TRBD2; CDR3 DNA: TGCGCCAGCAGCTTGGGACTAGCGGGTTACAATGAGCAGTTCTTC; CDR3 protein: CASSLGLAGYNEQFF
CDR3 length: 15; clone size: medium-sized; J gene: TRBJ1-5; V gene: TRBV28; D gene: .; CDR3 DNA: TGTGCCAGCAGTTTATCTGGCCAGTACAATCAGCCCCAGCATTTT; CDR3 protein: CASSLSGQYNQPQHF
CDR3 length: 18; clone size: .; J gene: TRBJ1-5; V gene: TRBV28; D gene: .; CDR3 DNA: TGTGCCAGCAGTCTCCCGCAGGTTGGCAGGTCCCGCAATCAGCCCCAGCATTTT; CDR3 protein: CASSLPQVGRSRNQPQHF
CDR3 length: 13; clone size: medium-sized; J gene: TRBJ1-2; V gene: TRBV2; D gene: TRBD1; CDR3 DNA: TGTGCCAGCAGTTGGACAGGCCCTTATGGCTACACCTTC; CDR3 protein: CASSWTGPYGYTF
CDR3 length: 15; clone size: many; J gene: TRBJ1-2; V gene: TRBV12-3/TRBV12-4; D gene: .; CDR3 DNA: TGTGCCAGCAGCAACCACAGGGAGTCCAACTATGGCTACACCTTC; CDR3 protein: CASSNHRESNYGYTF
CDR3 length: 13; clone size: many; J gene: TRBJ2-7; V gene: TRBV2; D gene: .; CDR3 DNA: TGTGCCAGCAGTCTACGCCCGACCTACGAGCAGTACTTC; CDR3 protein: CASSLRPTYEQYF
CDR3 length: 17; clone size: few; J gene: TRBJ1-4; V gene: TRBV10-3; D gene: .; CDR3 DNA: TGTGCCATCAGTGAGTCCAGGACACCCTCGATGAATGAAAAACTGTTTTTT; CDR3 protein: CAISESRTPSMNEKLFF